This T cell receptor beta chain stems from a study of shared clonotypes between healthy human individuals (dated by TCRdb to 2018 to 2020). Turning to the overall study: The cohort comprised a couple of women and a few men aged 18 to 49 years. To estimate repertoire size and how much clonotype sharing occurs between individuals, the study deeply sequenced the blood TCR repertoires of five healthy adults. Different laboratories and diverse techniques were used to prepare libraries and sequence TCR repertoires, to increase sequencing depth and limit assay-specific biases. For each donor, CD4 naive and CD4 memory were each given three plates, CD8 naive was given two plates, and CD8 memory was given one plate. Each donor's leukapheresis produced roughly between about 0.8 and 10 billion PBMCs.

CD8 naive samples consisted of CD45RO-negative cells that were positively selected for CCR7, yielding a CD45RA+CCR7+ population without TemRA cells. Donors were healthy HIV-negative adults with no recently reported acute infections or vaccinations. Every donor was a Caucasian adult living in Nashville, Tennessee, USA. Blood was collected by leukapheresis, and PBMCs were isolated by Ficoll-Histopaque density gradient centrifugation and then cryopreserved in liquid nitrogen vapor phase. Analytical flow cytometry was used to check the purity and quantity of each magnetically sorted T cell population. Each sorted fraction had its genomic DNA isolated and then quantified by UV absorbance on a Nanodrop 2000c. TCR CDR3 regions were amplified from genomic DNA by multiplex PCR using the deep immunoSEQ assay. Extracted genomic DNA from each cell subset was spread evenly across all wells of several immunoSEQ 96-well plates, with each plate serving as a replicate. For sorted subsets, around 200 ng genomic DNA, equal to about 30,000 T cell genomes, was loaded into each replicate PCR. Purified libraries were quantified with a Qubit 3.0 fluorometer, sized on a Bioanalyzer 2100, and re-quantified with the KAPA Library Quantification kit. Each immunoSEQ 96-well plate was sequenced on its own single-read 150-cycle Illumina NextSeq 550 flow cell. On the authors' methods: Because only junctional sequences without quality scores were contained in the immunoSEQ output, filtering matching that applied to full-length reads could not be performed. To assign V/J genes and CDR3, sequences were annotated using PyIR, a Python wrapper for IgBLAST v1.9, with IMGT germline references. Any read was removed if the V/J assignment was weak (E-value above 1e-6), the CDR3 was missing, or the read contained stop codons, out-of-frame junctions, or ambiguous translated residues. V3J clonotypes were defined by identical inferred V gene, J gene, and CDR3 amino acid sequence. To compute the percentage overlap between repertoires, the number of shared unique clonotypes was divided by the size of the smaller repertoire. Three approaches were used to assess repertoire richness: RTK rarefaction, the Chao1 estimator, and Recon v2.1 estimates of unobserved clonotypes. For all TCRbeta clonotypes obtained by the gDNA method from a few donors, generation probabilities were computed with OLGA. TCRdb provides this immuneACCESS table in a form limited to in-frame rearrangements. Some clones are lacking; in checked studies, under half of them reflect an unresolved V gene, and why the rest are absent is not known. From that table come the V and J calls and clone size; the DNA was used to work out D and trimming. For this sample there are 2 million to 2.5 million clones; roughly 91% appear just once. The top ten hold about 1.8% of the sample.

What the study reported, not specific to this receptor: Compared with non-shared clonotypes, the clonotypes found in all four sorted-subset donors had higher generation probabilities. Pairwise subsampling led to the expectation that sequencing depth would affect the degree of clonotype sharing among donors. Naive subsets generally had larger estimated clonotype richness than memory subsets did. Rarefaction of sorted-subset datasets indicated incomplete sequencing despite the large sequencing depth. Sampling was restricted to blood, and TCR repertoires in tissue are likely to differ from TCR repertoires in blood. The genetic and exposure-history diversity represented was limited by the small number of donors. Sharing across several donors was observed for approximately 4.6% of naive CD4, 3.5% of naive CD8, 2.3% of memory CD4, and about 0.4% of memory CD8 clonotypes.

Points on this clone: Its antigen has not been determined. The sample holds no much larger clone one base away, and base qualities are not on file.

The sequencing input was naive CD8+ T cells from PBMCs. This sample's cell subset or site label indicates: CD45RA+CCR7+. This TCR came from a man in his late teens or twenties in good health. Some clones in this sample may be carry-over from other donors' samples.

The bases read TGTGCCAGCAGCTTAGTATTGTCCACTGAAGCTTTCTTT. Its protein product is CASSLVLSTEAFF. This sequence uses TRBV5-6 and TRBJ1-1; the D gene cannot be named for sure. For CDR1 and CDR2, the germline V gene lists SGHDT and YYEEEE. The CDR3, from cysteine to phenylalanine, totals 13 residues. Of all the DNA, just the CDR3 is kept, 39 bases in frame from base 1. Cut back by 2 bases and 4 bases, the V and J ends lie 9 bases apart.